This T cell receptor beta chain derives from a study of control samples from healthy donors and cancer patients. There are 14 residues in the CDR3. The V gene lost 0 bases and the J gene lost 4 bases, with 9 bases spanning the gap. Germline values: CDR1 MGHRA, CDR2 YSYEKL. Sequenced by immunoSEQ multiplex PCR; TCRdb stores in-frame clones only, minus some. The sample contains more than 100,000 clones, approximately 89% of which appear only once. The sequence derives from a man younger than 35 in good health. Sequencing was performed on blood. This chain uses TRBV4-1 with TRBJ1-2, with D unclear. Written as DNA, the CDR3 is TGCGCCAGCAGCCAAGAGTTACAGCTCTATGGCTACACCTTC. As protein: CASSQELQLYGYTF.